Listed here is a single TCR beta chain. Mismatch with germline at one junction end may stem from a read error. Both 60 Vbeta primers and 13 Jbeta primers went into the PCR. The repertoire was sequenced with immunoSEQ multiplex PCR; TCRdb's copy has only in-frame clones and lacks some. In the table there are about 150,000 clones, more than 75% of which are singletons. This entry comes from a study of cytomegalovirus exposure and HLA in healthy donors. The CDR3 is 11 residues long. Looked up from germline, CDR1 is SEHNR and CDR2 is FQNEAQ (reference sequence). The TCR comes from a man between 25 and 39 years old in good health and CMV-seronegative. J is TRBJ2-1 and V is TRBV7-9, with D unresolved. Sequenced material: PBMCs. The CDR3 coding sequence is TGTTCCAGCAGATCGAGAAATGAGCAGTTCTTC. Encoded protein: CSSRSRNEQFF.